This is a list of T cell receptor beta chains from one sample in a study of blood T cells in healthy people across ages. TCRdb independently ran MiXCR on the 5' RACE reads; one entry per CDR3 protein. The sample holds 700,000 to 850,000 distinct CDR3 sequences, around half seen once. Sequencing used blood. The receptors originated from a man older than 75 in good health. The CDR3 runs from the conserved cysteine through the conserved F or W. D genes are given only for firm matches. Size is omitted from some rows. Given values are once, few, many or a class for expanded clones.

j_gene: TRBJ2-7
d_gene: -
abundance: -
v_gene: TRBV5-1
CDR3aa: CASSLSGDTYEQYF
CDR3nt: TGCGCCAGCAGCTTGTCGGGGGATACCTACGAGCAGTACTTC

j_gene: TRBJ2-3
d_gene: -
abundance: -
v_gene: TRBV6-6
CDR3aa: CASSYIGGSTDTQYF
CDR3nt: TGTGCCAGCAGTTACATCGGGGGTAGCACAGATACGCAGTATTTT

j_gene: TRBJ2-1
d_gene: TRBD1
abundance: few
v_gene: TRBV5-1
CDR3aa: CASSNRGLSEQFF
CDR3nt: TGCGCCAGCAGCAACAGGGGGCTAAGTGAGCAGTTCTTC

j_gene: TRBJ2-7
d_gene: TRBD1
abundance: few
v_gene: TRBV3-1
CDR3aa: CASSHTGGPTGEQYF
CDR3nt: TGTGCCAGCAGTCATACAGGGGGCCCTACGGGAGAGCAGTACTTC

j_gene: TRBJ2-5
d_gene: TRBD1
abundance: -
v_gene: TRBV2
CDR3aa: CASSAGQGAFETQYF
CDR3nt: TGTGCCAGCAGCGCCGGACAGGGGGCGTTTGAGACCCAGTACTTC

j_gene: TRBJ2-5
d_gene: -
abundance: -
v_gene: TRBV5-1
CDR3aa: CASSPGGPQETQYF
CDR3nt: TGCGCCAGCAGCCCCGGGGGCCCGCAAGAGACCCAGTACTTC

j_gene: TRBJ1-1
d_gene: -
abundance: -
v_gene: TRBV24-1
CDR3aa: CATRQGPEAFF
CDR3nt: TGTGCCACCAGGCAGGGCCCTGAAGCTTTCTTT

j_gene: TRBJ1-1
d_gene: -
abundance: few
v_gene: TRBV12-3/TRBV12-4
CDR3aa: CATSQWTEAFF
CDR3nt: TGTGCCACCAGTCAGTGGACTGAAGCTTTCTTT

j_gene: TRBJ2-3
d_gene: TRBD2
abundance: -
v_gene: TRBV12-3/TRBV12-4
CDR3aa: CASSLLRGSHRYAYF
CDR3nt: TGTGCCAGCAGTTTACTTCGCGGGAGCCACAGATACGCGTATTTT

j_gene: TRBJ2-4
d_gene: -
abundance: -
v_gene: TRBV27
CDR3aa: CASSPQGRLAKNIQYF
CDR3nt: TGTGCCAGCAGTCCACAGGGTCGACTGGCCAAAAACATTCAGTACTTC

j_gene: TRBJ2-3
d_gene: TRBD1
abundance: -
v_gene: TRBV5-1
CDR3aa: CASSVASQGDAYF
CDR3nt: TGCGCCAGCAGCGTGGCCAGCCAGGGGGACGCGTATTTT

j_gene: TRBJ2-3
d_gene: TRBD1
abundance: -
v_gene: TRBV29-1
CDR3aa: CSPKFGTGGTDTQYF
CDR3nt: TGCAGCCCCAAGTTCGGGACAGGGGGCACAGATACGCAGTATTTT

j_gene: TRBJ2-6
d_gene: -
abundance: few
v_gene: TRBV6-1
CDR3aa: CASSPLSARPAGANVLTF
CDR3nt: TGTGCCAGCAGCCCCCTCAGCGCTCGGCCTGCTGGGGCCAACGTCCTGACTTTC

j_gene: TRBJ1-2
d_gene: TRBD1
abundance: few
v_gene: TRBV29-1
CDR3aa: CSVGTGGGYGYTF
CDR3nt: TGCAGCGTGGGAACAGGGGGCGGCTATGGCTACACCTTC

j_gene: TRBJ2-3
d_gene: -
abundance: -
v_gene: TRBV6-2/TRBV6-3
CDR3aa: CATSGTPQGDAYF
CDR3nt: TGTGCCACCTCCGGGACTCCTCAGGGAGACGCGTATTTT

j_gene: TRBJ2-3
d_gene: -
abundance: -
v_gene: TRBV2
CDR3aa: CASSELEGGEHRDAYF
CDR3nt: TGTGCCAGCAGTGAACTCGAGGGGGGTGAGCACAGAGACGCGTATTTT

j_gene: TRBJ2-1
d_gene: TRBD2
abundance: -
v_gene: TRBV5-1
CDR3aa: CASSLVGSGSPTYNEQFF
CDR3nt: TGCGCCAGCAGCTTGGTGGGTAGCGGGAGCCCCACCTACAATGAGCAGTTCTTC

j_gene: TRBJ2-1
d_gene: TRBD2
abundance: many
v_gene: TRBV5-1
CDR3aa: CASSLAGGQYNEQFF
CDR3nt: TGCGCCAGCAGCCTAGCGGGAGGGCAATACAATGAGCAGTTCTTC

j_gene: TRBJ2-3
d_gene: TRBD1
abundance: -
v_gene: TRBV5-6
CDR3aa: CASSLRGTGPDTQYF
CDR3nt: TGTGCCAGCAGCTTGCGTGGGACAGGCCCAGATACGCAGTATTTT

j_gene: TRBJ1-1
d_gene: TRBD1
abundance: -
v_gene: TRBV10-3
CDR3aa: CAIRGRGPTEAFF
CDR3nt: TGTGCCATCAGGGGCAGGGGGCCTACTGAAGCTTTCTTT

j_gene: TRBJ2-7
d_gene: -
abundance: many
v_gene: TRBV7-2
CDR3aa: CASSLGPSSYEQYF
CDR3nt: TGTGCCAGCAGCTTAGGTCCCAGCTCCTACGAGCAGTACTTC

j_gene: TRBJ2-7
d_gene: -
abundance: -
v_gene: TRBV11-2
CDR3aa: CASSFVTGSYEQYF
CDR3nt: TGTGCCAGCAGCTTTGTTACAGGAAGCTACGAGCAGTACTTC

j_gene: TRBJ1-2
d_gene: -
abundance: few
v_gene: TRBV7-2
CDR3aa: CASSPDLRGTHGYTF
CDR3nt: TGTGCCAGCAGTCCGGACCTTAGGGGGACGCATGGCTACACCTTC

j_gene: TRBJ2-7
d_gene: TRBD1
abundance: -
v_gene: TRBV7-2
CDR3aa: CASSRPPGGYEQYF
CDR3nt: TGTGCCAGCAGCAGACCCCCAGGGGGCTATGAGCAGTACTTC

j_gene: TRBJ2-1
d_gene: -
abundance: few
v_gene: TRBV6-5
CDR3aa: CASSSSGVSSYNEQFF
CDR3nt: TGTGCCAGCAGTTCCTCGGGGGTGTCCAGTTACAATGAGCAGTTCTTC

j_gene: TRBJ2-1
d_gene: TRBD2
abundance: few
v_gene: TRBV3-1
CDR3aa: CASSQTSGRYGDEQFF
CDR3nt: TGTGCCAGCAGCCAAACTAGCGGGAGATACGGGGATGAGCAGTTCTTC

j_gene: TRBJ2-1
d_gene: -
abundance: -
v_gene: TRBV12-3/TRBV12-4
CDR3aa: CASSLTPEQFF
CDR3nt: TGTGCCAGCAGCCTGACTCCTGAGCAGTTCTTC

j_gene: TRBJ2-7
d_gene: -
abundance: -
v_gene: TRBV20-1
CDR3aa: CSARAVDPAREQYF
CDR3nt: TGCAGTGCTAGAGCAGTTGACCCCGCTCGGGAGCAGTACTTC

j_gene: TRBJ1-1
d_gene: -
abundance: -
v_gene: TRBV20-1
CDR3aa: CSAKGFRDTEAFF
CDR3nt: TGCAGTGCCAAGGGTTTTCGGGACACTGAAGCTTTCTTT

j_gene: TRBJ1-2
d_gene: -
abundance: -
v_gene: TRBV6-5
CDR3aa: CASSDDSYYGYTF
CDR3nt: TGTGCCAGCAGTGACGACAGTTACTATGGCTACACCTTC

j_gene: TRBJ2-3
d_gene: -
abundance: -
v_gene: TRBV5-1
CDR3aa: CASSSQDTQYF
CDR3nt: TGCGCCAGCAGCTCCCAGGATACGCAGTATTTT

j_gene: TRBJ2-5
d_gene: TRBD2
abundance: few
v_gene: TRBV4-1
CDR3aa: CASSPTLAGEWGTQYF
CDR3nt: TGCGCCAGCAGCCCGACCCTAGCGGGAGAATGGGGGACCCAGTACTTC

j_gene: TRBJ1-6
d_gene: -
abundance: -
v_gene: TRBV20-1
CDR3aa: CSARPTTDYNSPLHF
CDR3nt: TGCAGTGCTAGACCTACGACGGACTATAATTCACCCCTCCACTTT

j_gene: TRBJ2-7
d_gene: -
abundance: few
v_gene: TRBV6-5
CDR3aa: CASSYGGKDGYEQYF
CDR3nt: TGTGCCAGCAGTTACGGGGGTAAAGATGGGTACGAGCAGTACTTC

j_gene: TRBJ2-3
d_gene: TRBD1
abundance: -
v_gene: TRBV29-1
CDR3aa: CSVSGGAGYAYF
CDR3nt: TGCAGCGTTTCAGGGGGCGCGGGATACGCGTATTTT

j_gene: TRBJ1-1
d_gene: -
abundance: -
v_gene: TRBV7-8
CDR3aa: CASSNSLRGADTEAFF
CDR3nt: TGTGCCAGCAGCAATTCTCTTAGGGGGGCGGACACTGAAGCTTTCTTT

j_gene: TRBJ2-1
d_gene: TRBD2
abundance: -
v_gene: TRBV6-2/TRBV6-3
CDR3aa: CASSYGGSGEQFF
CDR3nt: TGTGCCAGCAGTTACGGCGGGAGCGGTGAGCAGTTCTTC

j_gene: TRBJ1-1
d_gene: TRBD1
abundance: -
v_gene: TRBV28
CDR3aa: CASSGQEDTEAFF
CDR3nt: TGTGCCAGCAGTGGACAGGAAGACACTGAAGCTTTCTTT

j_gene: TRBJ2-7
d_gene: -
abundance: few
v_gene: TRBV5-1
CDR3aa: CASRDTPEQYF
CDR3nt: TGCGCCAGCCGGGACACCCCCGAGCAGTACTTC

j_gene: TRBJ1-2
d_gene: -
abundance: -
v_gene: TRBV5-1
CDR3aa: CASTIGAGYGYTF
CDR3nt: TGCGCCAGCACGATAGGAGCGGGCTATGGCTACACCTTC

j_gene: TRBJ1-2
d_gene: -
abundance: -
v_gene: TRBV7-9
CDR3aa: CASSPIGQLGGHGYTF
CDR3nt: TGTGCCAGCAGCCCAATAGGGCAGCTCGGCGGGCATGGCTACACCTTC